This T cell receptor (beta chain) was documented in a study of CD8+ T cells in alopecia areata. Looking at the study overall: Skin was taken from approximately 6-13-month-old C3H/HeJ graft donors that had spontaneous alopecia and grafted onto approximately 6-10-week-old female C3H/HeJ mice.

Study results and caveats: Sequence data from scalp samples additionally include resident alphabeta T cells of normal skin. Clonality was higher in lesional than normal scalp, especially in alopecia totalis/universalis.

This CDR3 region has 15 residues. CDR1 FNHDT and CDR2 SITEND come from the germline V gene (reference sequence). Reverse transcribed after extraction, RNA yielded cDNA as the sequencing template. Here immunoSEQ multiplex PCR was the method, and the copy in TCRdb shows in-frame clones only, minus some. The sample presents 1,500 to 2,000 clones, none singletons. This clone was seen ten or more times. Its specificity is unknown. The protein TCRdb lists differs from the translation of the DNA at residue 12; the protein given here is translated from the DNA itself. Germline and genes: mouse. The CDR3 goes on 3 residues after the read ends, and that part is filled in from the germline J gene.

The rearrangement joins TRBV19 to TRBJ1-3, with 10 bases aligning to TRBD1. The sequence was collected from a C3H/HeJ mouse with alopecia areata. The strain's MHC type: H2-k. Sequencing was performed on lesional skin. The CDR3 is CASSRDRGERGTLYF. Incomplete CDR3 DNA: TGTGCCAGCAGTCGGGACAGGGGAGAGAGGGGTACG.